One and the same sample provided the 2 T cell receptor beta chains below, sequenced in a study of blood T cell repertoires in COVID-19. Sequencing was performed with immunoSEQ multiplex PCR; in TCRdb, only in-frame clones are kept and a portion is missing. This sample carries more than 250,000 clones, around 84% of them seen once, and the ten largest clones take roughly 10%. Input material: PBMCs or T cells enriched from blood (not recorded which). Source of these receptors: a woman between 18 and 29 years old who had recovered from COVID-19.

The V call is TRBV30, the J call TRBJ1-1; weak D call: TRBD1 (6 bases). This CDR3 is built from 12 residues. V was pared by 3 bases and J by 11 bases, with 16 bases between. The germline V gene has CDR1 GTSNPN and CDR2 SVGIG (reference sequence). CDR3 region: CAWRPLQGPAFF. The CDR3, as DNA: TGTGCCTGGAGGCCCTTGCAGGGGCCGGCTTTCTTT.

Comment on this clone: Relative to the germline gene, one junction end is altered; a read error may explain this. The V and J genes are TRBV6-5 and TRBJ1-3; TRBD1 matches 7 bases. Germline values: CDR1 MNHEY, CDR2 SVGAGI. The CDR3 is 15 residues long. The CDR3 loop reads CASSYSGQPGDTIYF. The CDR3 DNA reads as TGTGCCAGCAGTTACTCGGGACAGCCTGGAGACACCATATATTTT.